This T cell receptor beta chain was documented in a study of TIL therapy for anti-PD-1-resistant metastatic lung cancer. In the study overall: Most patients had lung adenocarcinoma; a few tumors were EGFR-mutant, two ALK-rearranged; half smoked currently or formerly.

Comment on this clone: The antigen remains undetermined.

Overall study findings and caveats: Patients were highly selected, enriched for treatment-naive, never-smoker and oncogene-addicted cases. Infused TIL clonotypes partially replaced the baseline blood repertoire, then decayed over months.

In germline, CDR1 is MDHEN, CDR2 SYDVKM. CDR3 size: 11 residues. Trimming left V 4 bases short and J 3 bases short, with 4 bases between. Time point given: pre-treatment sample, taken before nivolumab and TIL therapy. The libraries were made with immunoSEQ v3. Clones were read by immunoSEQ multiplex PCR, and TCRdb kept only the in-frame ones, dropping some. The data show about 50,000 clones, 70% to 85% seen once. The sample consisted of blood, taken at baseline. The chain combines TRBV28 with TRBJ2-7; no definite D call. The TCR sequence derives from a woman between 30 and 79 years old with non-small cell lung cancer. The CDR3 coding sequence is TGTGCCAGCAGTTCGAACTACGAGCAGTACTTC. It translates to CASSSNYEQYF.